The 30 T cell receptor beta chains reported below all come from one sample, sequenced in a study of blood T cells in healthy people across ages. A sample-barcoded 5' primer and a J-beta primer mix were used in a second PCR of about 7 to 12 cycles. TCRdb re-called the 5' RACE reads through MiXCR, storing one row per CDR3 protein. This table holds hundreds of thousands of distinct CDR3 sequences, around 28% found once. The sequenced material came from blood. Receptors were obtained from a woman over 75 in good health.

This clonotype was found a few times. This sequence joins TRBV2 and TRBJ2-2; 9 bases are shared with TRBD1. V was pared by 7 bases and J by 4 bases, with 4 bases of the junction left unmatched. The CDR3 is 14 amino acids. CDR1 is SNHLY and CDR2 is FYNNEI in the germline V gene. CDR3 bases: TGTGCCAGCAAAACAGGGGGCAGCACCGGGGAGCTGTTTTTT. This translates into CASKTGGSTGELFF.

The chain carries TRBV10-3 and TRBJ1-2; 8 bases agree with TRBD1. Germline values: CDR1 ENHRY, CDR2 SYGVKD. The CDR3 consists of 14 residues. The V gene end was trimmed by 3 bases and the J gene end by 6 bases; junction bases not matched to a gene: 6. The CDR3 region has the DNA TGTGCCATCAGTGAAGACAGGGGCGGAGATGGCTACACCTTC. Translating gives CAISEDRGGDGYTF.

As regards this clonotype: It may be a read error: a sequence one base away is much more abundant. The chain couples TRBV7-2 to TRBJ2-5; the match to TRBD2 covers 8 bases. With the DNA end fitting TRBJ2-1 better, the J assignment may be wrong. The germline gives CDR1 SGHTA, CDR2 FQGNSA. CDR3 length: 13 residues. CDR3 residues: CASRRGAGETQFF. CDR3 DNA sequence: TGTGCCAGCAGGCGGGGGGCGGGTGAGACCCAGTTCTTC.

This clonotype was counted ten times or more. The genes are TRBV25-1 and TRBJ1-2; D is undetermined. This CDR3 spans 15 amino acids. The germline V and J ends were trimmed by 3 bases and 1 base, with 12 bases remaining between them. The germline V gene encodes CDR1 MGHDK and CDR2 SYGVNS. The CDR3: CASSDPGAVNYGYTF. CDR3 nucleotide sequence: TGTGCCAGCAGTGACCCTGGAGCAGTTAACTATGGCTACACCTTC.

A few counts support this clonotype. This rearrangement joins TRBV5-1 to TRBJ1-1; 8 nucleotides align to TRBD1. The CDR3 has 14 residues. Looked up from germline, CDR1 is SGHRS and CDR2 is YFSETQ. V trimming: 4 bases; J trimming: 5 bases; junction bases outside the gene matches: 7. The CDR3 spells CASSPQGVRTEAFF. The CDR3 DNA reads TGCGCCAGCAGCCCACAGGGGGTGAGGACTGAAGCTTTCTTT.

This rearrangement joins TRBV7-8 to TRBJ2-5, with 7 bases aligning to TRBD2. Germline-derived CDR1 and CDR2 are SGHVS and FQNEAQ. The V gene end was trimmed by 1 base and the J gene end by 11 bases; junction bases not matched to a gene: 13. This CDR3 has 15 amino acids. The CDR3 region is CASSLGGGRAFQQYF. The CDR3, as DNA: TGTGCCAGCAGCTTAGGCGGGGGAAGGGCGTTCCAGCAGTACTTC.

This clonotype turned up a few times. The V gene is TRBV5-1, the J gene TRBJ2-2, with a weak D call TRBD2 (6 bases). The ends were cut back, 5 bases at V and 2 bases at J, with 19 bases in the middle. The length of the CDR3 is 17 residues. CDR1 SGHRS and CDR2 YFSETQ come from the germline V gene. CDR3 coding DNA: TGCGCCAGCAGAACGGCCGGGGGTACCATAAACACCGGGGAGCTGTTTTTT. Translated: CASRTAGGTINTGELFF.

This clonotype was picked up many times. V usage is TRBV7-9 and J usage is TRBJ2-4, with 9 bases lining up with TRBD1. V was pared by 0 bases and J by 8 bases, with 5 bases of the junction left unmatched. In germline, CDR1 is SEHNR, CDR2 FQNEAQ (reference sequence). The CDR3 has 15 amino acids. The CDR3 spells CASSLAGDRGDIQYF. For the CDR3, the DNA is TGTGCCAGCAGCTTAGCGGGAGACAGGGGGGACATTCAGTACTTC.

The V and J genes are TRBV7-9 and TRBJ1-6; tentatively, D is TRBD1 (6 bases). The CDR3 runs to 14 residues. Trimming left V 5 bases short and J 10 bases short, with 15 bases between. CDR1 is SEHNR, CDR2 FQNEAQ, per germline (reference sequence). In DNA, the CDR3 is TGTGCCAGCAGCCGACAGGAGGGTGGCTCACCCCTCCACTTT. Translated, it gives CASSRQEGGSPLHF.

This clonotype was seen many times. The rearrangement joins TRBV7-2 to TRBJ2-3; a weak D match, TRBD2 (5 bases). Trimming shortened V by 0 bases and J by 5 bases, and 15 bases separated the two germline ends. CDR1 and CDR2 (germline): SGHTA, FQGNSA. CDR3 length equals 16 residues. DNA of the CDR3: TGTGCCAGCAGCTTAGCGCTGGTAAGCGGCGGAGATACGCAGTATTTT. Amino acids: CASSLALVSGGDTQYF.

The count of this clonotype is one. The V call is TRBV20-1, the J call TRBJ2-1, with 8 nucleotides matching TRBD2. The V gene end was trimmed by 4 bases and the J gene end by 6 bases; junction bases not matched to a gene: 5. CDR1 is DFQATT, CDR2 SNEGSKA, per germline (reference sequence). The CDR3 loop spans 13 amino acids. The CDR3 nucleotides are TGCAGTGCTATGGGACTAGAGGGCAATGAGCAGTTCTTC. Its protein is CSAMGLEGNEQFF.

This clonotype was observed many times. This chain connects TRBV7-9 to TRBJ2-5; D is possibly TRBD1 or TRBD2 (5 bases each). V was pared by 5 bases and J by 5 bases, with 18 bases between. From germline, CDR1 is SEHNR and CDR2 FQNEAQ (reference sequence). CDR3 length: 15 residues. The chain's CDR3 is CASSQHRGRGETQYF. CDR3 DNA sequence: TGTGCCAGCAGCCAGCATCGGGGACGAGGTGAGACCCAGTACTTC.

This clonotype was recorded only once. The chain links TRBV29-1 to TRBJ2-1; TRBD2 aligns across 11 bases. The V gene end was trimmed by 5 bases and the J gene end by 3 bases; junction bases not matched to a gene: 12. The germline gives CDR1 SQVTM, CDR2 ANQGSEA. The CDR3 spans 17 residues. The CDR3 reads CSVTLAGAPKNYNEQFF. The CDR3 DNA sequence: TGCAGCGTTACACTAGCGGGGGCCCCAAAAAACTACAATGAGCAGTTCTTC.

Comment on this clonotype: It may be a read error: a sequence one base away is much more abundant. This chain uses TRBV3-1 with TRBJ2-1; maybe TRBD1 (7 bases). Matching the DNA end better, TRBJ2-7 makes the J call doubtful. The CDR3 has 15 amino acids. Germline V gene lookup returns CDR1 LGHDT and CDR2 YNNKEL (reference sequence). The CDR3 here is CASSQGTGLNNEQYF. Here the CDR3 DNA reads TGTGCCAGCAGCCAAGGGACAGGACTAAACAATGAGCAGTACTTC.

A note on this clonotype: One base away lies a much larger clone, so this may be a sequencing read error. The chain has TRBV11-2 and TRBJ2-5, with 14 bases lining up with TRBD2. This CDR3 is 17 amino acids long. Germline V lookup: CDR1 SGHAT, CDR2 FQNNGV. CDR3 nucleotide sequence: TGTGCCGGCAGCTTCGGGACTAGCGGGGGCACCCCCAAGACCCAGTACTTC. Residues: CAGSFGTSGGTPKTQYF.

CDR3 DNA: TGCAGTGCTCTCGGGAGTAATTCAGATACGCAGTATTTT. This gives the protein CSALGSNSDTQYF. The chain joins TRBV20-1 to TRBJ2-3; TRBD2 is a possible D gene (6 bases). Germline V gene lookup returns CDR1 DFQATT and CDR2 SNEGSKA (reference sequence). V was pared by 5 bases and J by 4 bases, with 13 bases between. The CDR3 is 13 amino acids.

This clonotype was counted ten times or more. This rearrangement joins TRBV11-2 to TRBJ2-5; a weak D match, TRBD1 (5 bases). With 4 bases removed from V and 2 bases from J, the gap between germline ends came to 11 bases. CDR1 and CDR2 from the germline V gene are SGHAT and FQNNGV. This CDR3 has 14 residues. The CDR3: CASSSSRAQETQYF. The CDR3 nucleotides read TGTGCCAGCAGCTCATCCAGGGCACAAGAGACCCAGTACTTC.

V and J are TRBV3-1 and TRBJ2-7, with TRBD2 as a possible D gene (6 bases). Germline CDR1 reads LGHDT; CDR2 reads YNNKEL (reference sequence). V was clipped by 5 bases and J by 3 bases, with 14 bases between them. The CDR3 loop spans 14 amino acids. Here the CDR3 DNA reads TGTGCCAGCAGCTTGACGGGGAGGCTCTACGAGCAGTACTTC. It is translated as CASSLTGRLYEQYF.

Regarding this clonotype: A read error is possible here, since a much larger clone lies one base away. The chain has TRBV28 and TRBJ2-3, with unresolved D. The CDR3 is made up of 12 amino acids. Germline CDR1 is MDHEN and CDR2 is SYDVKM. Trimming removed 11 bases at V and 2 bases at J, with 11 bases between. The CDR3 region is CAYGPLTDTQYF. In DNA, the CDR3 is TGTGCCTACGGGCCGCTCACAGATACGCAGTATTTT.

This clonotype was found many times. The rearrangement joins TRBV6-1 to TRBJ1-2; no definite D call. Trimming shortened V by 3 bases and J by 12 bases, and 11 bases separated the two germline ends. The V gene's germline CDR1 is MNHNS and CDR2 SASEGT. The CDR3 totals 11 residues. As DNA, the CDR3 is TGTGCCAGCAGTGAGAGGTTTTCGCACACCTTC. It yields the protein CASSERFSHTF.

This clonotype was seen only a few times. The V call is TRBV11-3, the J call TRBJ2-1; no clear D. The germline V and J ends were trimmed by 0 bases and 13 bases, with 13 bases remaining between them. The CDR3 has 13 residues. The germline V gene has CDR1 SGHNT and CDR2 YENEEA. The CDR3 nucleotides read TGTGCCAGCAGCTTAGATCCGGTCCCGACTCAGTTCTTC. Residues: CASSLDPVPTQFF.

This chain connects TRBV7-9 to TRBJ1-1; 8 bases are a match to TRBD1. With 5 bases clipped from V and 5 bases from J, the junction kept 4 bases outside the gene matches. Germline CDR1 reads SEHNR; CDR2 reads FQNEAQ (reference sequence). The CDR3 is made up of 13 amino acids. CDR3 amino acids: CASSPWTGTEAFF. CDR3 nucleotide sequence: TGTGCCAGCAGCCCTTGGACAGGGACTGAAGCTTTCTTT.

This clonotype was observed at least ten times. This chain links TRBV11-2 with TRBJ2-5, with a tentative D call TRBD1 (5 bases). With 7 bases removed from V and 5 bases from J, the gap between germline ends came to 14 bases. CDR3 length: 13 residues. Germline-derived CDR1 and CDR2 are SGHAT and FQNNGV. CDR3 sequence reads: CASTSYRRETQYF. CDR3 nucleotide sequence: TGTGCCAGCACCTCTTACAGGCGGGAGACCCAGTACTTC.

This clonotype was detected a few times. Being one base from a much bigger clone, this may be a read error. This sequence joins TRBV12-3 or TRBV12-4 and TRBJ2-7; 16 nucleotides align to TRBD2. The CDR3 is made up of 18 amino acids. Unmatched junction bases numbered 15, after V lost 6 bases and J lost 7 bases. DNA for the CDR3: TGTGCCAGCAGGATTCCGGGACTAGCGGGGGGGCCTGTGGATGAGCAGTACTTC. Amino acids: CASRIPGLAGGPVDEQYF.

The chain carries TRBV29-1 and TRBJ2-5, with 13 bases identical to TRBD2. The CDR3 has 14 residues. The germline CDR1 and CDR2 sequences are SQVTM and ANQGSEA. Trimming cost V 7 bases and J 7 bases; bases outside gene matches: 9. CDR3 protein: CSDASRLAGGTQYF. CDR3 nucleotide sequence: TGCAGCGATGCCTCCCGACTAGCGGGAGGGACCCAGTACTTC.

Turning to this clonotype: This sequence may be a read error, since a much larger clone differs from it by one base. The chain has TRBV2 and TRBJ2-5; D remains ambiguous. Germline lookup yields CDR1 SNHLY and CDR2 FYNNEI. The CDR3 has 12 residues. The CDR3 nucleotides are TGTGTCAGCAGTGTAACACAAGAGACCCAGTACTTC. Translating gives CVSSVTQETQYF. The variable domain in full, with the rest retrieved from reference TRBV2 and TRBJ2-5, is EPEVTQTPSHQVTQMGQEVILRCVPISNHLYFYWYRQILGQKVEFLVSFYNNEISEKSEIFDDQFSVERPDGSNFTLKIRSTKLEDSAMYFCVSSVTQETQYFGPGTRLLVL.

J is TRBJ1-3 and V is TRBV4-3, with a tentative D call TRBD1 (5 bases). V lost 1 base and J 4 bases, leaving 14 bases between the germline ends. From germline, CDR1 is LGHNA and CDR2 YSLEER. This CDR3 has 16 amino acids. The CDR3 coding sequence is TGCGCCAGCAGCCAAGCTGACAGTTTGCCGGGAAACACCATATATTTT. Encoded protein: CASSQADSLPGNTIYF.

The chain combines TRBV2 with TRBJ2-5; TRBD2 aligns across 9 bases. CDR1 and CDR2 from the germline V gene are SNHLY and FYNNEI. Losses at the gene ends were 6 bases for V and 5 bases for J; bases not matched to a gene: 16. The CDR3 contains 17 residues. CDR3 DNA: TGTGCCAGCAGCAAGGGCGGATCGGGACTAGCTTTTGAGACCCAGTACTTC. Encoded protein: CASSKGGSGLAFETQYF.

This chain links TRBV13 with TRBJ2-1; TRBD1 agrees at 11 bases. Germline V gives CDR1 PRHDT, CDR2 FYEKMQ (reference sequence). Unmatched junction bases numbered 18, after V lost 7 bases and J lost 4 bases. The CDR3 totals 19 residues. CDR3 amino acids: CASTIGQGARNTFYNEQFF. For the CDR3, the DNA is TGTGCCAGCACCATCGGACAGGGGGCTAGGAATACCTTTTACAATGAGCAGTTCTTC.

Worth noting for this clonotype: This clone may be a read error of a much larger clone one base away. The CDR3 is CASNPTGQSTEAFF. The CDR3 DNA reads as TGTGCCAGCAACCCGACAGGACAGAGCACTGAAGCTTTCTTT. The chain employs TRBV6-5 and TRBJ1-1; D is possibly TRBD1 (6 bases). The CDR3 has 14 residues. V lost 7 bases and J lost 4, with 16 bases in between. Looked up from germline, CDR1 is MNHEY and CDR2 is SVGAGI.